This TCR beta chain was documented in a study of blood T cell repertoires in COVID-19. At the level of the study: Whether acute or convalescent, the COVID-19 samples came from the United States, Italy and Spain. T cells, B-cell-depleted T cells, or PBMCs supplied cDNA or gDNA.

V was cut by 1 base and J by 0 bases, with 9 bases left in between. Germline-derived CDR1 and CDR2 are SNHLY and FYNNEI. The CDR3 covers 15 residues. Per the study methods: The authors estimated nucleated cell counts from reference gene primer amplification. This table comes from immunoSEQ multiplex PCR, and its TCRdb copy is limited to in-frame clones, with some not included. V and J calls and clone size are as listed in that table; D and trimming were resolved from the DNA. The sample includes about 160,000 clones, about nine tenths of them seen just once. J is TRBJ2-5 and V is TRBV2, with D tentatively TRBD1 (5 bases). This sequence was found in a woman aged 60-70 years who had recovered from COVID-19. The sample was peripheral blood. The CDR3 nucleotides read TGTGCCAGCAGTGAAGGAAGGGGTTACCAAGAGACCCAGTACTTC. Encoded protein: CASSEGRGYQETQYF.